Below, 28 T cell receptor beta chains from the same sample are listed, as sequenced in a study of blood T cell repertoires in COVID-19. Measured with immunoSEQ multiplex PCR; TCRdb has only the in-frame clones, and not every one. This sample yields 250,000 or so clones, of which more than 80% are seen a single time; 2.5% to 3.5% belongs to the top ten. The sample consisted of peripheral blood. These TCRs come from a woman aged 25 to 39 with active or convalescent COVID-19.

V gene TRBV5-1 combines with J gene TRBJ2-1, with D possibly matching TRBD2 (5 bases). There are 12 residues in the CDR3. V was clipped by 5 bases and J by 10 bases, with 13 bases between them. The germline V gene encodes CDR1 SGHRS and CDR2 YFSETQ. CDR3: CASREPGGEQFF. The CDR3 region has the DNA TGCGCCAGCAGAGAACCGGGCGGGGAGCAGTTCTTC.

V usage is TRBV4-3 and J usage is TRBJ1-1, with TRBD1 matching 7 bases. Looked up from germline, CDR1 is LGHNA and CDR2 is YSLEER. The V gene end was trimmed by 0 bases and the J gene end by 0 bases; junction bases not matched to a gene: 13. CDR3 length: 19 residues. CDR3: CASSQERIWDSSMNTEAFF. For the CDR3, the DNA is TGCGCCAGCAGCCAAGAGCGAATTTGGGACAGCTCCATGAACACTGAAGCTTTCTTT.

The rearrangement joins TRBV11-2 to TRBJ1-1; TRBD1 might be the D (6 bases). V was trimmed by 5 bases and J by 5 bases, leaving 15 bases between them. The CDR3 is made up of 14 amino acids. Germline assignment: CDR1 SGHAT and CDR2 FQNNGV. CDR3 amino acids: CASSPTGIRTEAFF. DNA of the CDR3: TGTGCCAGCAGCCCGACAGGTATCAGAACTGAAGCTTTCTTT. The full variable domain, with the rest looked up from reference TRBV11-2 and TRBJ1-1, is EAGVAQSPRYKIIEKRQSVAFWCNPISGHATLYWYQQILGQGPKLLIQFQNNGVVDDSQLPKDRFSAERLKGVDSTLKIQPAKLEDSAVYLCASSPTGIRTEAFFGQGTRLTVV.

In this sample, this clone turned up a few times. V is TRBV21-1 and J is TRBJ2-1; the table names TRBD2, a call not compared with the DNA. TRBV21-1 is a pseudogene segment. The CDR3 spans 17 residues. CDR3: CASSKVRAGSSYNEQFF. DNA of the CDR3: TGTGCCAGCAGCAAAGTAAGGGCGGGGAGCTCCTACAATGAGCAGTTCTTC.

As to this clone: Compared with germline, one end of the junction differs, possibly owing to a read error. The chain employs TRBV6-5 and TRBJ2-2; the match to TRBD1 covers 7 bases. In germline, CDR1 is MNHEY, CDR2 SVGAGI. The CDR3 totals 14 residues. This CDR3 reads CASGWGQNPGELFF. CDR3 bases: TGTGCCAGCGGGTGGGGACAGAACCCCGGGGAGCTGTTTTTT.

The rearrangement links TRBV4-3 to TRBJ2-2; tentative D call: TRBD1 (6 bases). V was clipped by 0 bases and J by 5 bases, with 16 bases between them. Germline V gene lookup returns CDR1 LGHNA and CDR2 YSLEER. The CDR3 has 17 amino acids. The CDR3, as DNA: TGCGCCAGCAGCCAAGACCCCGCAGGGGTTGTGACCGGGGAGCTGTTTTTT. It yields the protein CASSQDPAGVVTGELFF.

The gene calls are TRBV10-2 and TRBJ1-5; 8 bases map to TRBD1. The CDR3 extends over 13 amino acids. The germline V gene encodes CDR1 WSHSY and CDR2 SAAADI. V shed 7 bases, J shed 6 bases, and the junction held 5 bases outside the gene matches. The CDR3 spells CASTAGGLQPQHF. The CDR3 DNA follows: TGCGCCAGCACGGCAGGGGGCCTTCAGCCCCAGCATTTT.

The chain is built from TRBV19 and TRBJ2-1, with D maybe TRBD1 (6 bases). The CDR3 extends over 14 amino acids. The germline V and J ends were trimmed by 7 bases and 5 bases, with 15 bases remaining between them. CDR1 is LNHDA, CDR2 SQIVND, per germline (reference sequence). The CDR3 loop is CASTGTLNNNEQFF. CDR3 coding DNA: TGTGCCAGTACCGGGACACTAAACAACAATGAGCAGTTCTTC.

The chain couples TRBV4-1 to TRBJ2-3, with 9 bases lining up with TRBD2. The CDR3 has 15 amino acids. Trimming cost V 4 bases and J 2 bases; bases outside gene matches: 4. Germline loops: CDR1 MGHRA, CDR2 YSYEKL. The chain's CDR3 is CASSPSGGYTDTQYF. CDR3 DNA: TGCGCCAGCAGCCCAAGCGGGGGGTACACAGATACGCAGTATTTT.

In the case of this clone: Distinct nucleotide sequences in the sample also encode this CDR3. The rearrangement links TRBV30 to TRBJ1-5, with 8 positions matching TRBD1. The CDR3 loop spans 14 amino acids. V dropped 1 base and J dropped 2; count of bases not matched to a gene: 1. Germline loops: CDR1 GTSNPN, CDR2 SVGIG (reference sequence). CDR3 DNA: TGTGCCTGGAGTGCGGACAGGGGCAATCAGCCCCAGCATTTT. Protein sequence: CAWSADRGNQPQHF.

V gene TRBV6-2 or TRBV6-3 combines with J gene TRBJ1-5; D ambiguous. The germline CDR1 and CDR2 sequences are MNHEY and SVGEGT. The CDR3 loop spans 13 amino acids. The V and J ends lost 0 bases and 9 bases respectively, with 9 bases between them. The CDR3, as DNA: TGTGCCAGCAGTTACTCGGCAGCGGCGCCCCAGCATTTT. Protein sequence: CASSYSAAAPQHF.

This chain joins TRBV7-2 and TRBJ2-1, with 8 bases matching TRBD2. J gave up 7 bases and V 1 base, and 6 bases lay outside the gene matches. Germline CDR1 SGHTA, CDR2 FQGNSA. The CDR3 runs to 15 residues. As DNA, the CDR3 is TGTGCCAGCAGCTTAGGACGGGGGGGCATAAATGAGCAGTTCTTC. Protein sequence: CASSLGRGGINEQFF.

Only a few counts were recorded for this clone. This chain connects TRBV2 to TRBJ1-2, with D tentatively TRBD1 (5 bases). The CDR3 sequence is 15 residues long. CDR1 SNHLY and CDR2 FYNNEI come from the germline V gene. The V gene lost 6 bases and the J gene lost 2 bases, with 16 bases spanning the gap. CDR3 nucleotides: TGTGCCAGCAGGGAGGGCCCTTGGGGGAACTATGGCTACACCTTC. The encoded protein is CASREGPWGNYGYTF.

The chain carries TRBV4-3 and TRBJ2-7; TRBD2 aligns across 10 bases. J gave up 4 bases and V 5 bases, and 5 bases lay outside the gene matches. The CDR3 has 14 residues. The germline gives CDR1 LGHNA, CDR2 YSLEER. The CDR3: CASSLGTSAYEQYF. The CDR3 DNA follows: TGCGCCAGCAGCTTAGGGACTAGCGCGTACGAGCAGTACTTC.

The rearrangement joins TRBV7-2 to TRBJ1-1, with no clear D. This CDR3 contains 14 residues. V was pared by 6 bases and J by 0 bases, with 11 bases between. Germline V gives CDR1 SGHTA, CDR2 FQGNSA. In nucleotides, the CDR3 is TGTGCCAGCAGGACATCCACCCTGAACACTGAAGCTTTCTTT. Amino acid sequence: CASRTSTLNTEAFF.

This clone was detected only a few times. The rearrangement links TRBV10-3 to TRBJ1-1; D not certain. This CDR3 has 16 residues. V was shortened by 10 bases and J by 0 bases, with 21 bases between the two germline ends. Germline V gives CDR1 ENHRY, CDR2 SYGVKD. This CDR3 reads CATRPGRSFMNTEAFF. The CDR3 DNA reads as TGTGCCACGAGACCAGGAAGGTCTTTCATGAACACTGAAGCTTTCTTT.

The rearrangement links TRBV2 to TRBJ1-2, with TRBD1 matching 9 bases. The CDR3 runs 15 residues. CDR1 and CDR2 from the germline V gene are SNHLY and FYNNEI. In DNA form, the CDR3 reads TGTGCGAGCGTGGACAGGGGTATGAGTTTCTTTGGCTACACCTTC. This gives the protein CASVDRGMSFFGYTF.

This chain uses TRBV29-1 with TRBJ1-3, with 8 bases aligning to TRBD1. This CDR3 region has 16 residues. CDR1 and CDR2 (germline): SQVTM, ANQGSEA. V was clipped by 4 bases and J by 1 base; unmatched bases: 9. Here the CDR3 DNA reads TGCAGCGTTGTCCCTGGGACAGGACTTTCTGGAAACACCATATATTTT. Its protein product is CSVVPGTGLSGNTIYF.

The chain joins TRBV12-3 or TRBV12-4 to TRBJ2-7, with a possible D match to TRBD1 (7 bases). V dropped 6 bases and J dropped 4 bases, with 13 bases sitting between them. The CDR3 is 13 residues long. The CDR3 nucleotides read TGTGCCAGCAGGCGGGACAGAAAGTACGAGCAGTACTTC. This translates into CASRRDRKYEQYF.

This rearrangement joins TRBV5-6 to TRBJ2-7, with D tentatively TRBD2 (6 bases). Germline V gene data show CDR1 as SGHDT and CDR2 as YYEEEE. V lost 7 bases and J 2 bases, leaving 19 bases between the germline ends. CDR3 length: 15 residues. CDR3 amino acids: CASDQWGVPPYEQYF. CDR3 DNA sequence: TGTGCCAGCGACCAATGGGGGGTGCCCCCCTACGAGCAGTACTTC. The entire variable domain, with the rest obtained from reference TRBV5-6 and TRBJ2-7, is as follows: DAGVTQSPTHLIKTRGQQVTLRCSPKSGHDTVSWYQQALGQGPQFIFQYYEEEERQRGNFPDRFSGHQFPNYSSELNVNALLLGDSALYLCASDQWGVPPYEQYFGPGTRLTVT.

The genes are TRBV5-1 and TRBJ1-6; maybe TRBD1 (5 bases). This CDR3 comprises 17 residues. V dropped 3 bases and J dropped 4 bases, with 17 bases sitting between them. Germline loops: CDR1 SGHRS, CDR2 YFSETQ. The CDR3 nucleotides are TGCGCCAGCAGCTCTGGGACCGGGCGGGGGTATAATTCACCCCTCCACTTT. Translation gives CASSSGTGRGYNSPLHF.

The chain has TRBV30 and TRBJ2-5, with 9 nucleotides matching TRBD2. This CDR3 is built from 15 residues. V dropped 3 bases and J dropped 4; count of bases not matched to a gene: 9. Looked up from germline, CDR1 is GTSNPN and CDR2 is SVGIG (reference sequence). The CDR3 here is CAWRGLSGGSETQYF. DNA of the CDR3: TGTGCCTGGAGGGGCCTTAGCGGGGGATCAGAGACCCAGTACTTC.

This chain connects TRBV7-9 to TRBJ1-2; a weak D match, TRBD1 (5 bases). With 4 bases removed from V and 1 base from J, the gap between germline ends came to 16 bases. The germline V gene has CDR1 SEHNR and CDR2 FQNEAQ (reference sequence). This CDR3 is 16 amino acids long. CDR3 in DNA: TGTGCCAGCAGCTCAACCAGGGCAGAGATTAACTATGGCTACACCTTC. The encoded protein is CASSSTRAEINYGYTF.

CDR3 DNA: TGTGCCAGCAGCTTACTGACAGGAGTAGATATGAACACTGAAGCTTTCTTT. Residues: CASSLLTGVDMNTEAFF. This chain links TRBV11-2 with TRBJ1-1, with a weak D call TRBD1 (6 bases). CDR1 and CDR2 from the germline V gene are SGHAT and FQNNGV. The ends were cut back, 2 bases at V and 0 bases at J, with 16 bases in the middle. CDR3 size: 17 residues.

This sequence joins TRBV9 and TRBJ2-7, with D perhaps matching TRBD2 (6 bases). With 10 bases removed from V and 0 bases from J, the gap between germline ends came to 8 bases. Germline CDR1 SGDLS, CDR2 YYNGEE. The CDR3 extends over 11 amino acids. The CDR3 coding sequence is TGTGCCGGGGGGAGCTCCTACGAGCAGTACTTC. Protein: CAGGSSYEQYF.

The chain has TRBV9 and TRBJ2-7; tentatively, D is TRBD1 (5 bases). The CDR3 spans 13 residues. Germline V gene data show CDR1 as SGDLS and CDR2 as YYNGEE. V shed 0 bases and J shed 5 bases, with 9 bases lying between them. The CDR3 region is CASSVVQGDEQYF. CDR3 sequence (DNA): TGTGCCAGCAGCGTAGTTCAGGGCGACGAGCAGTACTTC.

V usage is TRBV6-5 and J usage is TRBJ2-1; TRBD2 agrees at 10 bases. J lost 9 bases, V lost 8 bases, and 10 bases had no gene match. The CDR3 length is 14 residues. Germline V gene lookup returns CDR1 MNHEY and CDR2 SVGAGI. The CDR3 DNA reads TGTGCCAGCGCACCAGCGGGGGGGCGGGGTGAGCAGTTCTTC. Its translation: CASAPAGGRGEQFF.

CDR3 DNA: TGTGCCAGCAGCCAGGATGAGCAGTTCTTC. It specifies CASSQDEQFF. This chain connects TRBV7-9 to TRBJ2-1; D uncertain. This CDR3 comprises 10 residues. Trimming shortened V by 5 bases and J by 8 bases, and 4 bases separated the two germline ends. Per the germline V gene, CDR1 is SEHNR and CDR2 is FQNEAQ (reference sequence).